The 15 T cell receptor beta chains given below trace back to one sample, sequenced in a study of blood T cell repertoires in COVID-19 (TCRdb year 2020). The library was made by the immunoSEQ multiplex PCR assay. Held by TCRdb, this immuneACCESS table contains in-frame sequences only and omits some clones. Under half of the omission traces to an unresolved V gene where checked; the cause of the rest is unknown. The sample data list 200,000 to 250,000 clones, and approximately 86% of these were observed just once. The ten biggest clones cover roughly 1.6% of the sample. Input material: PBMCs or T cells enriched from blood (not recorded which). The source of these receptors is a woman aged 45-65 years who had recovered from COVID-19.

The V gene is TRBV7-2, the J gene TRBJ2-3; TRBD1 is a possible D gene (5 bases). The CDR3 runs to 13 residues. Trimming removed 4 bases at V and 1 base at J, with 6 bases between. Per the germline V gene, CDR1 is SGHTA and CDR2 is FQGNSA. CDR3 protein: CASSSTGTDTQYF. CDR3 coding DNA: TGTGCCAGCAGCTCGACAGGCACAGATACGCAGTATTTT. Full variable domain (rest looked up from reference TRBV7-2 and TRBJ2-3): GAGVSQSPSNKVTEKGKDVELRCDPISGHTALYWYRQSLGQGLEFLIYFQGNSAPDKSGLPSDRFSAERTGGSVSTLTIQRTQQEDSAVYLCASSSTGTDTQYFGPGTRLTVL.

The V call is TRBV24-1, the J call TRBJ2-7, with TRBD1 matching over 8 bases. CDR3 size: 16 residues. The V gene's germline CDR1 is KGHDR and CDR2 SFDVKD. Losses at the gene ends were 7 bases for V and 3 bases for J; bases not matched to a gene: 13. For the CDR3, the DNA is TGTGCCACCAGGCGCCCGAGAAGACAGGGGATCTACGAGCAGTACTTC. Translated, it gives CATRRPRRQGIYEQYF.

This sequence joins TRBV18 and TRBJ2-7, with 9 bases identical to TRBD2. Germline CDR1 reads KGHSH; CDR2 reads LQKENI. The CDR3 loop spans 15 amino acids. Germline trimming cut 3 bases from V and 4 bases from J; bases unmatched to any gene: 7. CDR3 DNA sequence: TGTGCCAGCTCACCGTCAGGACTAGCGAGTTACGAGCAGTACTTC. It codes for CASSPSGLASYEQYF.

This sequence joins TRBV28 and TRBJ1-1; possibly TRBD1 for D (6 bases). The germline V gene encodes CDR1 MDHEN and CDR2 SYDVKM. Trimming took off 5 bases at V and 0 bases at J, with 10 bases between the two ends. CDR3 length: 14 residues. The CDR3 is CASSTQGLNTEAFF. The CDR3 DNA is TGTGCCAGCAGTACACAGGGACTGAACACTGAAGCTTTCTTT. The variable domain in full, completed from reference TRBV28 and TRBJ1-1, reads DVKVTQSSRYLVKRTGEKVFLECVQDMDHENMFWYRQDPGLGLRLIYFSYDVKMKEKGDIPEGYSVSREKKERFSLILESASTNQTSMYLCASSTQGLNTEAFFGQGTRLTVV.

The chain couples TRBV18 to TRBJ1-2; possibly TRBD1 for D (6 bases). Germline V gene sequence: CDR1 KGHSH, CDR2 LQKENI. Trimming pared 2 bases from V and 2 bases from J, leaving 6 bases between. This CDR3 has 13 amino acids. CDR3 in amino acids: CASSPDRNYGYTF. In nucleotides, the CDR3 is TGTGCCAGCTCACCAGACAGGAACTATGGCTACACCTTC. Combining the CDR3 with reference TRBV18 and TRBJ1-2 gives the whole variable domain NAGVMQNPRHLVRRRGQEARLRCSPMKGHSHVYWYRQLPEEGLKFMVYLQKENIIDESGMPKERFSAEFPKEGPSILRIQQVVRGDSAAYFCASSPDRNYGYTFGSGTRLTVV.

The genes are TRBV10-3 and TRBJ2-1; TRBD1 might be the D (6 bases). The V end lost 5 bases, the J end lost 7 bases, and 15 bases lay between the germline ends. Germline V gene data show CDR1 as ENHRY and CDR2 as SYGVKD. The CDR3 spans 14 residues. CDR3 in DNA: TGTGCCATCAGTAGGACAGAGCGTGGGAATGAGCAGTTCTTC. It encodes CAISRTERGNEQFF.

This chain uses TRBV2 with TRBJ1-1; D unclear. In germline, CDR1 is SNHLY, CDR2 FYNNEI. The length of the CDR3 is 16 residues. The germline V and J ends were trimmed by 7 bases and 0 bases, with 18 bases remaining between them. CDR3 protein: CASNVVAYLMNTEAFF. The CDR3 region has the DNA TGTGCCAGCAACGTGGTGGCATACCTTATGAACACTGAAGCTTTCTTT.

The J gene is TRBJ1-3, the V gene TRBV12-3 or TRBV12-4; D ambiguous. This CDR3 has 13 residues. Trimming cost V 5 bases and J 9 bases, with 14 bases left between them. The CDR3 DNA is TGTGCCAGCAGTCCCTACTCTGGAGGCACCATATATTTT. Its translation: CASSPYSGGTIYF.

This chain links TRBV21-1 with TRBJ1-2. TRBV21-1 constitutes a pseudogene. The CDR3 has 12 residues. In DNA, the CDR3 is TGTGCCAGCAGCAGTTCGGGAAATGGCTACACCTTC. It codes for CASSSSGNGYTF.

The sample holds a few counts of this clone. This chain joins TRBV5-1 and TRBJ2-1; 8 nucleotides agree with TRBD2. CDR3 size: 15 residues. Germline V gives CDR1 SGHRS, CDR2 YFSETQ. J gave up 7 bases and V 1 base, and 7 bases lay outside the gene matches. CDR3 sequence (DNA): TGCGCCAGCAGCTTGACCAGCGGGAGTACAAATGAGCAGTTCTTC. It codes for CASSLTSGSTNEQFF. The full variable domain, completed using reference TRBV5-1 and TRBJ2-1, is KAGVTQTPRYLIKTRGQQVTLSCSPISGHRSVSWYQQTPGQGLQFLFEYFSETQRNKGNFPGRFSGRQFSNSRSEMNVSTLELGDSALYLCASSLTSGSTNEQFFGPGTRLTVL.

This chain joins TRBV30 and TRBJ1-5; D gene unclear. Trimming removed 3 bases at V and 5 bases at J, with 11 bases between. The V gene's germline CDR1 is GTSNPN and CDR2 SVGIG (reference sequence). The CDR3 totals 13 residues. The CDR3, as DNA: TGTGCCTGGAGCGGAGGGAATGATCAGCCCCAGCATTTT. This gives the protein CAWSGGNDQPQHF.

The chain links TRBV6-5 to TRBJ1-1; possible D gene TRBD1, 5 bases. This CDR3 has 13 residues. V lost 5 bases to trimming and J lost 1 base, with 8 bases between them. Germline CDR1 and CDR2: MNHEY and SVGAGI. Here the CDR3 reads CASSLGGNTEAFF. CDR3 in DNA: TGTGCCAGCAGTCTCGGGGGGAACACTGAAGCTTTCTTT.

This chain links TRBV12-3 or TRBV12-4 with TRBJ1-1; TRBD1 is a possible D gene (6 bases). The CDR3 runs to 12 residues. V lost 2 bases to trimming and J lost 10 bases, with 11 bases between them. The CDR3 sequence is CASSLNPGVAFF. Here the CDR3 DNA reads TGTGCCAGCAGTTTAAACCCAGGGGTAGCTTTCTTT.

The CDR3 is CAWSYRAEAFF. CDR3 sequence (DNA): TGTGCCTGGAGTTACAGGGCTGAAGCTTTCTTT. The chain recombines TRBV30 with TRBJ1-1, with D perhaps TRBD1 (6 bases). The CDR3 is 11 amino acids. Germline CDR1 and CDR2: GTSNPN and SVGIG (reference sequence). V gave up 2 bases and J gave up 6 bases, with 7 bases separating them.

The chain carries TRBV5-1 and TRBJ2-2, with TRBD2 matching over 8 bases. V trimming: 4 bases; J trimming: 2 bases; junction bases outside the gene matches: 19. The CDR3 has 20 residues. Germline CDR1 SGHRS, CDR2 YFSETQ. CDR3 in amino acids: CASSPLWGVTGGRNTGELFF. The CDR3 DNA follows: TGCGCCAGCAGCCCCCTTTGGGGGGTAACGGGAGGGCGTAACACCGGGGAGCTGTTTTTT.